The clone carrying this TCR beta chain occurred many times. The investigators amplified TCR beta CDR3 regions from RNA transcripts. With the HTBI primer set, the TCR CDR3 went through a first round of RT-PCR. Each CDR3 protein is one row after TCRdb ran MiXCR on the multiplex PCR reads. The sample holds hundreds of thousands of distinct CDR3 sequences, roughly 14% seen once. These data come from a study of T cells in Graves' hyperthyroidism and ophthalmopathy. Reasons for excluding patients were uncontrolled infection, other autoimmune disease, pregnancy or lactation. Isolation of PBMCs was performed on around 9.7 ml fresh peripheral blood. The receptor was isolated from a woman between 40 and 50 years old with Graves' ophthalmopathy. Sequences were obtained from blood.

CDR3 in amino acids: CASSQDWGAQETQYF. The CDR3 bases are TGCGCCAGCAGCCAAGATTGGGGGGCTCAAGAGACCCAGTACTTC. This rearrangement joins TRBV4-1 to TRBJ2-5; tentatively, D is TRBD1 or TRBD2 (6 bases each). CDR1 and CDR2 (germline): MGHRA, YSYEKL. Trimming took 0 bases from V and 2 from J, leaving 10 bases between them. CDR3 length: 15 amino acids.